In its sample, the clone carrying this T cell receptor (beta chain) was seen once. What it binds is unknown. CDR1 LNHDA and CDR2 SQIVND come from the germline V gene (reference sequence). The CDR3 sequence is 15 residues long. J gave up 4 bases and V 9 bases, and 13 bases lay outside the gene matches. The data belong to a study of cytomegalovirus exposure and HLA in healthy donors. Study in general: A data release that came early held approximately 85 million unique TCRs from HLA-typed donors. Of the donors genotyped, several hundred in all, about 80% fell in the Caucasian-associated ancestry cluster. Study results and limitations: The authors assumed roughly uniform sequencing depth across donors for presence/absence analyses.

Those who donated were healthy bone marrow donors. The PCR ran on 60 Vbeta and 13 Jbeta primers. Profiled with immunoSEQ multiplex PCR; TCRdb holds only in-frame clones, not every one. The data hold about 190,000 clones, with around 80% observed a single time. Sequencing used PBMCs. V usage is TRBV19 and J usage is TRBJ2-7, with 9 nucleotides matching TRBD2. The receptor comes from a woman aged 18-29 years in good health and CMV-seronegative. The DNA of the CDR3 is TGTGCCAGGTCCCATATAGCGGGAGCCTGGTACGAGCAGTACGTC. It is translated as CARSHIAGAWYEQYV.